The subject of this entry is one T cell receptor (beta chain). Antigen unknown. This specimen belongs to a study of OX40 agonist ivuxolimab in advanced cancers. Looking at the study overall: The drug used for patients, ivuxolimab, was an agonistic anti-OX40 (CD134) antibody. Dosing consisted of intravenous ivuxolimab at 0.01 to 10 mg/kg every 2 weeks. Overall study results and limits: Clones of CD4+ and CD8+ blood T cells grew by week 6 at doses of 0.1 to 3.0 mg/kg. Relatively little clonal expansion, among the lowest observed, appeared in partial responders at 0.1-3.0 mg/kg.

The length of the CDR3 is 14 residues. V lost 5 bases and J 7 bases, leaving 17 bases between the germline ends. Germline loops: CDR1 SEHNR, CDR2 FQNEAQ (reference sequence). The table came from immunoSEQ multiplex PCR; TCRdb's copy has only in-frame clones and leaves some out. The table lists approximately 46,000 clones, over 60% of them singletons, with about 2.4% in the top ten. This TCR was recovered from an adult with an advanced solid tumor such as melanoma, head and neck, liver or kidney cancer. The chain employs TRBV7-9 and TRBJ2-5; D is perhaps TRBD1 or TRBD2 (5 bases each). The source material was CD4+ or CD8+ T cells sorted from blood, sampled in a trial of the OX40 agonist ivuxolimab. The CDR3 reads CASSTEGTRGTQYF. The CDR3 nucleotides are TGTGCCAGCAGCACCGAAGGGACGAGGGGGACCCAGTACTTC.